This T cell receptor (beta chain) was sequenced in a study of identical twins. A universal primer site was created by template switching, with the cDNA bearing unique molecular identifiers. TCRdb reprocessed the 5' RACE reads with MiXCR, giving one entry per CDR3 protein. The profile covers about 730,000 distinct CDR3 sequences, with about 20% appearing a single time and approximately 4.5% taken by the ten largest. Study results and limitations: Less excess twin sharing appeared in beta out-of-frame sequences.

This clonotype was detected many times. The antigen is unknown. Another study also made use of these data, one on T cells expressing NK-cell markers. That source notes: Eight donors were sequenced, of whom seven were HCMV-seropositive, while the remaining one was HCMV-seronegative. The study found these clonotypes also leading the CD3+CD56-NKG2C+ fraction in several donors.

The sequenced sample consisted of PBMCs. This receptor was obtained from a woman aged 18-29 years in good health.

This CDR3 reads CASSQPGRDRYGYTF. The CDR3 DNA reads TGTGCCAGCAGCCAGCCTGGAAGGGATCGGTATGGCTACACCTTC. The chain links TRBV4-2 to TRBJ1-2; D ambiguous. V was shortened by 3 bases and J by 5 bases, with 16 bases between the two germline ends. The CDR3 has 15 residues. Germline V gene lookup returns CDR1 LGHNA and CDR2 YNFKEQ.